Presented here are 21 T cell receptor beta chains from one specimen sequenced in a study of T cell responses to AZD1222 COVID-19 vaccine. Clones were read by immunoSEQ multiplex PCR, and TCRdb kept only the in-frame ones, dropping some. The sample holds more than 35,000 clones, 75% to 85% seen once. Sequencing was performed on peripheral blood, taken on day 0 of AZD1222 vaccination. The receptors here all came from an adult in good health.

This clone appeared a few times. The rearrangement joins TRBV3-1 (or the pseudogene TRBV3-2) to TRBJ2-5, with D unclear. Trimming shortened V by 6 bases and J by 3 bases, and 20 bases separated the two germline ends. The CDR3 contains 16 residues. Germline CDR1 and CDR2: LGHDT and YNNKEL (reference sequence). CDR3 sequence reads: CASSQKWSLTKETQYF. DNA for the CDR3: TGTGCCAGCAGTCAAAAATGGTCACTAACCAAAGAGACCCAGTACTTC.

This chain uses TRBV19 with TRBJ2-7; the match to TRBD1 covers 7 bases. J gave up 2 bases and V 0 bases, and 4 bases lay outside the gene matches. The CDR3 runs 15 residues. Germline lookup yields CDR1 LNHDA and CDR2 SQIVND (reference sequence). The CDR3 is CASSIDSTGAYEQYF. The CDR3 DNA is TGTGCCAGTAGTATAGATAGCACAGGGGCCTACGAGCAGTACTTC.

The chain carries TRBV10-3 and TRBJ1-2; D possibly corresponds to TRBD1 (6 bases). Trimming removed 10 bases at V and 2 bases at J, with 11 bases between. The V gene's germline CDR1 is ENHRY and CDR2 SYGVKD. The CDR3 covers 12 residues. This CDR3 reads CATGGGNYGYTF. The CDR3 DNA sequence: TGTGCCACTGGGGGGGGCAACTATGGCTACACCTTC.

The chain uses TRBV6-1 and TRBJ1-3; 10 positions agree with TRBD1. After removal of 0 bases from V and 5 bases from J, the junction contained 1 base not matched to a gene. CDR1 is MNHNS, CDR2 SASEGT, per germline. The CDR3 consists of 15 residues. DNA of the CDR3: TGTGCCAGCAGTGAAGCGACAGGGGGCAGAAACACCATATATTTT. It codes for CASSEATGGRNTIYF.

This chain links TRBV5-1 with TRBJ2-3; 8 bases map to TRBD1. Per the germline V gene, CDR1 is SGHRS and CDR2 is YFSETQ. J was trimmed by 3 bases and V by 0 bases; bases with no gene match: 6. The CDR3 spans 16 residues. Here the CDR3 DNA reads TGCGCCAGCAGCTTGGGATCGACAGGGGTTACAGATACGCAGTATTTT. Translation gives CASSLGSTGVTDTQYF.

The chain is built from TRBV28 and TRBJ2-5; D ambiguous. Deletions cut 3 bases from V and 0 bases from J, with 11 bases between. The CDR3 runs to 15 residues. In germline, CDR1 is MDHEN, CDR2 SYDVKM. CDR3 in DNA: TGTGCCAGCAGTTTCGCAGGATCTTACCAAGAGACCCAGTACTTC. Its protein is CASSFAGSYQETQYF.

The rearrangement links TRBV19 to TRBJ2-2, with TRBD1 as a possible D gene (6 bases). V shed 3 bases and J shed 4 bases, with 12 bases lying between them. This CDR3 has 15 residues. The germline gives CDR1 LNHDA, CDR2 SQIVND (reference sequence). This CDR3 is CASSIPQGTTGELFF. The CDR3 region has the DNA TGTGCCAGTAGTATCCCCCAGGGGACCACCGGGGAGCTGTTTTTT.

The chain carries TRBV9 and TRBJ2-2; D remains unclear. Germline CDR1 is SGDLS and CDR2 is YYNGEE. This CDR3 spans 15 amino acids. The ends were cut back, 4 bases at V and 1 base at J, with 11 bases in the middle. CDR3 nucleotide sequence: TGTGCCAGCAGCTCTCCCGCGTGGAACACCGGGGAGCTGTTTTTT. Protein product: CASSSPAWNTGELFF.

This chain joins TRBV6-5 and TRBJ1-1; TRBD1 matches at 7 bases. The CDR3 spans 14 residues. From germline, CDR1 is MNHEY and CDR2 SVGAGI. With 2 bases clipped from V and 5 bases from J, the junction kept 5 bases outside the gene matches. CDR3 amino acids: CASSYGRGGTEAFF. CDR3 nucleotide sequence: TGTGCCAGCAGTTACGGCAGGGGGGGGACTGAAGCTTTCTTT.

This clone was detected once. The chain employs TRBV7-2 and TRBJ1-2; tentative D call: TRBD1 (5 bases). Germline V gives CDR1 SGHTA, CDR2 FQGNSA. The CDR3 runs to 14 residues. V lost 5 bases to trimming and J lost 4 bases, with 14 bases between them. CDR3 sequence reads: CASSPVGGGYGYTF. The CDR3 nucleotides read TGTGCCAGCAGCCCAGTGGGGGGTGGCTATGGCTACACCTTC.

The rearrangement joins TRBV6-5 to TRBJ1-1; perhaps TRBD1 as D (6 bases). This CDR3 is built from 11 residues. Trimming left V 10 bases short and J 8 bases short, with 14 bases between. CDR1 and CDR2 (germline): MNHEY, SVGAGI. The CDR3 region is CAIFRGEEAFF. CDR3 in DNA: TGTGCCATCTTCAGGGGCGAGGAAGCTTTCTTT.

The chain uses TRBV30 and TRBJ2-7; weak D call: TRBD2 (7 bases). Germline CDR1 GTSNPN, CDR2 SVGIG (reference sequence). Trimming cost V 5 bases and J 7 bases, with 15 bases left between them. The CDR3 consists of 12 residues. The CDR3 DNA reads as TGTGCCTGGGCGGGGCGGGGGCGTGAGCAGTACTTC. Protein sequence: CAWAGRGREQYF.

The chain has TRBV6-2 or TRBV6-3 and TRBJ2-1, with D unclear. The length of the CDR3 is 12 residues. From germline, CDR1 is MNHEY and CDR2 SVGEGT. The V and J ends lost 2 bases and 12 bases respectively, with 11 bases between them. The CDR3, as DNA: TGTGCCAGCAGTTACCATCCGCTGGGGCAGTTCTTC. It specifies CASSYHPLGQFF.

V gene TRBV6-5 combines with J gene TRBJ2-3; 8 positions agree with TRBD1. Germline values: CDR1 MNHEY, CDR2 SVGAGI. The CDR3 length is 14 residues. V dropped 6 bases and J dropped 3; count of bases not matched to a gene: 5. CDR3 coding DNA: TGTGCCAGCAGCCAAACAGGGGGTACAGATACGCAGTATTTT. Its translation is CASSQTGGTDTQYF.

The sample holds a few counts of this clone. The V call is TRBV7-3, the J call TRBJ2-3, with 7 bases fitting TRBD1. Looked up from germline, CDR1 is SGHTA and CDR2 is FQGTGA. The junction had 9 bases not matched to a gene; V was cut back by 5 bases and J by 10 bases. CDR3 length: 13 amino acids. The CDR3, as DNA: TGTGCCAGCAGCCGTGGGACAGCAGCACCGCAGTATTTT. It yields the protein CASSRGTAAPQYF.

The chain joins TRBV24-1 to TRBJ1-5; D remains unclear. This CDR3 is 13 amino acids long. CDR1 is KGHDR and CDR2 is SFDVKD in the germline V gene. V lost 4 bases, J lost 3 bases, and 6 bases lay in between. The CDR3: CATSDRVNQPQHF. CDR3 nucleotides: TGTGCCACCAGTGACCGGGTCAATCAGCCCCAGCATTTT.

The chain recombines TRBV28 with TRBJ2-7; no firm D call. CDR1 and CDR2 from the germline V gene are MDHEN and SYDVKM. Trimming removed 3 bases at V and 6 bases at J, with 12 bases between. This CDR3 is built from 13 residues. Here the CDR3 reads CASSFLLGAEQYF. The CDR3 region has the DNA TGTGCCAGCAGTTTTTTGCTAGGAGCCGAGCAGTACTTC.

This clone was seen just once. The chain's CDR3 is CASSYPTSGTDNEQFF. In DNA, the CDR3 is TGTGCCAGCAGTTACCCGACTAGCGGGACCGACAATGAGCAGTTCTTC. The V and J genes are TRBV6-6 and TRBJ2-1; 11 nucleotides line up with TRBD2. There are 16 residues in the CDR3. With 2 bases clipped from V and 5 bases from J, the junction kept 5 bases outside the gene matches. CDR1 is MNHNY and CDR2 is SVGAGI in the germline V gene (reference sequence).

The chain is built from TRBV5-6 and TRBJ2-7, with TRBD1 identical over 11 bases. The CDR3 consists of 15 residues. The J segment lost 2 bases and the V segment lost 4 bases, leaving 5 bases of the junction unmatched. Germline lookup yields CDR1 SGHDT and CDR2 YYEEEE. The CDR3 region is CASSGPGQGAYEQYF. The DNA for the CDR3 is TGTGCCAGCAGCGGGCCGGGACAGGGGGCCTACGAGCAGTACTTC.

The chain employs TRBV24-1 and TRBJ2-1; 8 bases match TRBD1. From germline, CDR1 is KGHDR and CDR2 SFDVKD. This CDR3 has 14 residues. Trimming took 7 bases from V and 6 from J; bases not matched to a gene: 7. The CDR3 nucleotides read TGTGCCACCAGGCCAGGGGGCGCCCCCAATGAGCAGTTCTTC. Translation gives CATRPGGAPNEQFF.

J is TRBJ2-3 and V is TRBV5-6; TRBD2 might be the D (5 bases). CDR1 and CDR2 (germline): SGHDT, YYEEEE. This CDR3 is 15 amino acids long. Trimming left V 6 bases short and J 1 base short, with 15 bases between. The CDR3 nucleotides read TGTGCCAGCACCCGAGGTGGGCGGGGCACAGATACGCAGTATTTT. This sequence encodes CASTRGGRGTDTQYF.